The 27 T cell receptor beta chains in this list originate from one sample, sequenced in a study of blood T cells in healthy people across ages. For the second PCR, which ran for about 6 to 11 cycles, a sample-barcoded 5' primer and a J-beta primer mix were used. TCRdb reprocessed the 5' RACE reads via MiXCR and lists one record per CDR3 protein. The sample lists about 1,400,000 distinct CDR3 sequences, roughly 60% occurring once. The sequenced sample was blood. Every receptor here comes from a man between 18 and 35 years old in good health.

V usage is TRBV6-5 and J usage is TRBJ1-5; D remains unclear. Germline V lookup: CDR1 MNHEY, CDR2 SVGAGI. The V and J ends lost 2 bases and 6 bases respectively, with 8 bases between them. The CDR3 is made up of 13 amino acids. The CDR3 nucleotides are TGTGCCAGCAGTTACCGAGACCGTCAGCCCCAGCATTTT. Protein sequence: CASSYRDRQPQHF.

The CDR3 region has the DNA TGTGCCACCAGGTCCCCTCTACATGGCTATGGCTACACCTTC. Translation gives CATRSPLHGYGYTF. The rearrangement uses TRBV10-3 and TRBJ1-2; no firm D call. CDR3 length: 14 residues. Trimming stripped 10 bases from V and 4 bases from J, with 19 bases between. Germline CDR1 is ENHRY and CDR2 is SYGVKD.

The V gene is TRBV20-1, the J gene TRBJ2-7, with a weak D call TRBD2 (6 bases). CDR1 DFQATT and CDR2 SNEGSKA come from the germline V gene (reference sequence). This CDR3 has 17 residues. The V and J ends lost 0 bases and 5 bases respectively, with 23 bases between them. DNA for the CDR3: TGCAGTGCTAGAGATTCTAGGAGGGCCTCGAGGGGCGACGAGCAGTACTTC. Translated, it gives CSARDSRRASRGDEQYF.

The chain links TRBV7-9 to TRBJ2-2, with TRBD1 matching 10 bases. This CDR3 contains 14 residues. The V gene end was trimmed by 5 bases and the J gene end by 6 bases; junction bases not matched to a gene: 3. The germline gives CDR1 SEHNR, CDR2 FQNEAQ (reference sequence). The CDR3 spells CASSTTGGSGELFF. The CDR3 nucleotides are TGTGCCAGCAGCACGACAGGGGGCTCCGGGGAGCTGTTTTTT.

The chain recombines TRBV27 with TRBJ2-5, with a possible D match to TRBD2 (6 bases). The CDR3 consists of 15 residues. Germline V lookup: CDR1 MNHEY, CDR2 SMNVEV (reference sequence). Trimming took off 0 bases at V and 11 bases at J, with 19 bases between the two ends. The CDR3 protein is CASSLSNLARDEQYF. The CDR3 DNA reads TGTGCCAGCAGTTTATCGAATCTAGCGCGGGATGAGCAGTACTTC.

CDR3 amino acids: CASSSGSSTDTQYF. Written as DNA, the CDR3 is TGTGCCAGCAGCTCTGGCTCCTCCACAGATACGCAGTATTTT. The chain uses TRBV7-2 and TRBJ2-3; D is ambiguous. The CDR3 sequence is 14 residues long. With 4 bases removed from V and 2 bases from J, the gap between germline ends came to 10 bases. CDR1 is SGHTA and CDR2 is FQGNSA in the germline V gene.

The genes are TRBV30 and TRBJ1-1; D is unresolved. The CDR3 runs 15 residues. The V end was cut by 0 bases, the J end by 5 bases, with 16 bases between. The germline gives CDR1 GTSNPN, CDR2 SVGIG (reference sequence). CDR3 in DNA: TGTGCCTGGAGTGTAGAGGGAGGCTGGAAGACTGAAGCTTTCTTT. This translates into CAWSVEGGWKTEAFF.

This chain joins TRBV4-1 and TRBJ2-3, with D perhaps given as TRBD1 or TRBD2 (5 bases each). This CDR3 is 15 amino acids long. Per germline, CDR1 MGHRA and CDR2 YSYEKL. Trimming took 4 bases from V and 1 from J, leaving 12 bases between them. The CDR3 region has the DNA TGCGCCAGCAGCCCCCCCGGGGCGGGCACAGATACGCAGTATTTT. Protein product: CASSPPGAGTDTQYF.

V and J are TRBV7-9 and TRBJ2-7; D is unresolved. Trimming took off 3 bases at V and 3 bases at J, with 18 bases between the two ends. The CDR3 extends over 16 amino acids. The germline CDR1 and CDR2 sequences are SEHNR and FQNEAQ (reference sequence). The CDR3, as DNA: TGTGCCAGCAGCTTTCCCCCCTCCGAGGCCCACTACGAGCAGTACTTC. Translating gives CASSFPPSEAHYEQYF.

In DNA, the CDR3 is TGTGCCAGCAGCTTACCTAGGGGGAGGGACATGAGCTCCTCCTACGAGCAGTACTTC. Translating it yields CASSLPRGRDMSSSYEQYF. The rearrangement uses TRBV7-9 and TRBJ2-7; weak D call: TRBD2 (7 bases). The CDR3 has 19 residues. Germline loops: CDR1 SEHNR, CDR2 FQNEAQ (reference sequence). Trimming removed 2 bases from V and 0 bases from J, with 23 bases in between.

This rearrangement joins TRBV20-1 to TRBJ2-1; D assignment may be TRBD1 or TRBD2 (6 bases each). This CDR3 spans 14 amino acids. Germline values: CDR1 DFQATT, CDR2 SNEGSKA (reference sequence). V was clipped by 6 bases and J by 6 bases, with 18 bases between them. The CDR3 loop reads CSAKVQGRLNEQFF. The CDR3 DNA follows: TGCAGTGCGAAGGTCCAGGGGAGGCTCAATGAGCAGTTCTTC.

This chain links TRBV3-1 with TRBJ2-4, with a weak D call TRBD2 (6 bases). The V end lost 3 bases, the J end lost 0 bases, and 12 bases lay between the germline ends. This CDR3 comprises 16 residues. Germline CDR1 reads LGHDT; CDR2 reads YNNKEL (reference sequence). DNA of the CDR3: TGTGCCAGCAGCCAGGTTAGCGGTCCAGCCAAAAACATTCAGTACTTC. As protein: CASSQVSGPAKNIQYF.

The chain links TRBV19 to TRBJ2-5; D may be TRBD1 (6 bases). CDR3 length: 12 residues. The V end was cut by 11 bases, the J end by 3 bases, with 13 bases between. The germline CDR1 and CDR2 sequences are LNHDA and SQIVND (reference sequence). CDR3 loop: CAGQGTKETQYF. In nucleotides, the CDR3 is TGTGCCGGGCAGGGGACCAAAGAGACCCAGTACTTC.

The CDR3 nucleotides are TGTGCCAGCACCCAACAGGGTGTGGAGACCCAGTACTTC. This encodes CASTQQGVETQYF. V is TRBV6-5 and J is TRBJ2-5; D might be TRBD1 (6 bases). The V gene's germline CDR1 is MNHEY and CDR2 SVGAGI. V shed 7 bases and J shed 5 bases, with 14 bases lying between them. CDR3 size: 13 residues.

This rearrangement joins TRBV4-2 to TRBJ2-2, with D possibly being TRBD1 (6 bases). Germline V gives CDR1 LGHNA, CDR2 YNFKEQ. This CDR3 contains 15 residues. V was trimmed by 1 base and J by 5 bases, leaving 11 bases between them. This CDR3 is CASSQVAGVTGELFF. Written as DNA, the CDR3 is TGTGCCAGCAGCCAAGTTGCAGGGGTTACCGGGGAGCTGTTTTTT.

V usage is TRBV10-3 and J usage is TRBJ2-4; 7 bases match TRBD1. The germline CDR1 and CDR2 sequences are ENHRY and SYGVKD. With 4 bases clipped from V and 0 bases from J, the junction kept 0 bases outside the gene matches. The CDR3 runs 14 residues. The CDR3, as DNA: TGTGCCATCAGTGGGGACAGAGCCAAAAACATTCAGTACTTC. It encodes CAISGDRAKNIQYF.

The V call is TRBV12-5, the J call TRBJ2-5; D could derive from TRBD1 or TRBD2 (5 bases each). The V and J ends lost 7 bases and 4 bases respectively, with 16 bases between them. This CDR3 comprises 14 residues. CDR1 and CDR2 from the germline V gene are LGHNT and FRNRAP. The CDR3 sequence: CASAMGRPLETQYF. As DNA, the CDR3 is TGTGCTAGTGCCATGGGACGGCCTTTAGAGACCCAGTACTTC.

There are a few counts of this clonotype. This chain connects TRBV4-3 to TRBJ1-4; D gene uncertain. The CDR3 covers 14 residues. V dropped 0 bases and J dropped 5 bases, with 7 bases sitting between them. The germline V gene has CDR1 LGHNA and CDR2 YSLEER. CDR3 amino acids: CASSQESLNEKLFF. DNA of the CDR3: TGCGCCAGCAGCCAAGAGTCCTTAAATGAAAAACTGTTTTTT.

The rearrangement links TRBV11-2 to TRBJ1-2, with 8 bases that match TRBD1. V lost 4 bases, J lost 8 bases, and 3 bases stayed unmatched. This CDR3 region has 12 residues. Germline CDR1 and CDR2: SGHAT and FQNNGV. The CDR3 sequence: CASSSQGAGYTF. In DNA form, the CDR3 reads TGTGCCAGCAGCTCTCAGGGGGCGGGCTACACCTTC.

V usage is TRBV20-1 and J usage is TRBJ2-1; 9 bases fit TRBD1. The CDR3 length is 14 residues. CDR1 DFQATT and CDR2 SNEGSKA come from the germline V gene (reference sequence). V lost 3 bases, J lost 3 bases, and 3 bases stayed unmatched. CDR3 loop: CSARKTGGYNEQFF. The CDR3 nucleotides are TGCAGTGCTAGGAAGACAGGGGGCTACAATGAGCAGTTCTTC.

With respect to this clonotype: A read error may produce the germline difference seen at one junction end. V is TRBV29-1 and J is TRBJ2-6; 8 bases map to TRBD2. This CDR3 contains 15 residues. Germline CDR1 is SQVTM and CDR2 is ANQGSEA. In DNA form, the CDR3 reads TGCAGCGTTGAAGGCGGGGGGTCGGGGGCCAGCGTCCTGACTTTC. It translates to CSVEGGGSGASVLTF.

This clonotype was observed a few times. The chain uses TRBV15 and TRBJ2-1; D remains unclear. The CDR3 runs to 13 residues. Trimming shortened V by 4 bases and J by 4 bases, and 8 bases separated the two germline ends. Germline V gene sequence: CDR1 LNHNV, CDR2 YYDKDF (reference sequence). CDR3 nucleotides: TGTGCCACCAGCACCCCTTTTTACAATGAGCAGTTCTTC. Encoded protein: CATSTPFYNEQFF.

V and J are TRBV4-2 and TRBJ2-5; D is ambiguous. Germline V gene lookup returns CDR1 LGHNA and CDR2 YNFKEQ. The V gene lost 0 bases and the J gene lost 3 bases, with 20 bases spanning the gap. The CDR3 is made up of 18 amino acids. This chain's CDR3 is CASSQDPAVTDTEETQYF. The CDR3 DNA is TGTGCCAGCAGCCAAGATCCCGCGGTAACAGATACTGAAGAGACCCAGTACTTC.

The chain carries TRBV6-2 or TRBV6-3 and TRBJ2-3; 7 nucleotides line up with TRBD2. The trim removed 6 bases at V and 0 bases at J, leaving 6 bases unmatched. The CDR3 extends over 15 amino acids. From germline, CDR1 is MNHEY and CDR2 SVGEGT. CDR3 in DNA: TGTGCCAGCAGCGGGACTACCTCTAGCACAGATACGCAGTATTTT. This translates into CASSGTTSSTDTQYF.

In this sample, this clonotype turned up a few times. This chain connects TRBV5-1 to TRBJ2-1; D is uncertain. This CDR3 comprises 19 residues. Germline V lookup: CDR1 SGHRS, CDR2 YFSETQ. Trimming removed 3 bases at V and 5 bases at J, with 27 bases between. The CDR3, as DNA: TGCGCCAGCAGCTCTGTGCGACGCCAGGACCTCTGGTTTAACAATGAGCAGTTCTTC. Translation gives CASSSVRRQDLWFNNEQFF.

The chain has TRBV7-9 and TRBJ2-7, with D possibly TRBD2 on 6 matching bases. Germline assignment: CDR1 SEHNR and CDR2 FQNEAQ (reference sequence). The length of the CDR3 is 15 residues. Trimming shortened V by 3 bases and J by 2 bases, and 14 bases separated the two germline ends. CDR3 amino acids: CASSFGAGHPYEQYF. The CDR3 DNA is TGTGCCAGCAGCTTCGGGGCGGGGCACCCCTACGAGCAGTACTTC.

CDR3 loop: CAISGTHGQGSYEQYF. The CDR3 DNA reads as TGTGCCATCAGTGGAACTCATGGTCAGGGAAGCTACGAGCAGTACTTC. This sequence joins TRBV10-3 and TRBJ2-7; TRBD1 is a possible D gene (5 bases). Germline-derived CDR1 and CDR2 are ENHRY and SYGVKD. V gave up 4 bases and J gave up 3 bases, with 19 bases separating them. The CDR3 length is 16 residues.